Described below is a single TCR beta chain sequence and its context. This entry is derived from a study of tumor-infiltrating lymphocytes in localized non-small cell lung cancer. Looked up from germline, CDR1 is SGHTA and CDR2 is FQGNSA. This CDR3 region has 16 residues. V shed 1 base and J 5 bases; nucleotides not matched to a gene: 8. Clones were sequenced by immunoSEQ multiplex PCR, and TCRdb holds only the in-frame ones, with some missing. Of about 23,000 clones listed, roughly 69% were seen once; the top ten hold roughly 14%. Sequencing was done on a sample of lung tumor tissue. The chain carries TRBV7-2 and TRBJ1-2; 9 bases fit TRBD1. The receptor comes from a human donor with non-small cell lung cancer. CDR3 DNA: TGTGCCAGCAGCTTAGAGAGGTGGGACAGGGCATATGGCTACACCTTC. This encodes CASSLERWDRAYGYTF.